The entry below gives a single T cell receptor (beta chain) sequence along with its context. Its specificity is unknown. This specimen belongs to a study of T cell responses to AZD1222 COVID-19 vaccine. Looking at the study overall: Second-dose groups at about 4 or about 12 weeks were pooled. Study-level results: Donors were largely white British and mainly female; clonal diversity was possibly underestimated.

Sequencing was performed with immunoSEQ multiplex PCR; in TCRdb, only in-frame clones are kept and a portion is missing. The sample has 95,000 to 120,000 clones, about 86% seen once. V lost 1 base to trimming and J lost 3 bases, with 6 bases between them. This CDR3 contains 13 residues. Per germline, CDR1 LGHDT and CDR2 YNNKEL (reference sequence). The TCR originated in an adult in good health. The V and J genes are TRBV3-1 (or the pseudogene TRBV3-2) and TRBJ1-2, with no clear D. The input for sequencing was peripheral blood, taken on day 0 of AZD1222 vaccination. The CDR3 reads CASSQAGDYGYTF. CDR3 sequence (DNA): TGTGCCAGCAGCCAAGCCGGTGACTATGGCTACACCTTC.